This T cell receptor (beta chain) is from a study of shared clonotypes between healthy human individuals. Study-level results: Incompleteness in sorted-subset sequencing, despite large depth, was shown by rarefaction.

As concerns this clone: The antigen remains undetermined.

Genomic DNA belonging to each subset was distributed in equal measure over several immunoSEQ plates. Clones were read by immunoSEQ multiplex PCR, and TCRdb kept only the in-frame ones, dropping some. The sample has about 2.4 million clones, around 90% seen once; the top ten hold over 0.12%. This TCR was sampled from a man younger than 30 in good health. The sample consisted of naive CD4+ T cells sorted from blood. Subset of the sample: CD45RA+ positively selected.

This CDR3 is CASSLRDYLNRGETQYF. CDR3 sequence (DNA): TGTGCCAGCAGCCTCCGGGACTACCTAAATAGGGGAGAGACCCAGTACTTC. V and J are TRBV11-2 and TRBJ2-5; 7 bases fit TRBD2. In germline, CDR1 is SGHAT, CDR2 FQNNGV. The CDR3 runs to 17 residues. Germline trimming cut 5 bases from V and 4 bases from J; bases unmatched to any gene: 16.